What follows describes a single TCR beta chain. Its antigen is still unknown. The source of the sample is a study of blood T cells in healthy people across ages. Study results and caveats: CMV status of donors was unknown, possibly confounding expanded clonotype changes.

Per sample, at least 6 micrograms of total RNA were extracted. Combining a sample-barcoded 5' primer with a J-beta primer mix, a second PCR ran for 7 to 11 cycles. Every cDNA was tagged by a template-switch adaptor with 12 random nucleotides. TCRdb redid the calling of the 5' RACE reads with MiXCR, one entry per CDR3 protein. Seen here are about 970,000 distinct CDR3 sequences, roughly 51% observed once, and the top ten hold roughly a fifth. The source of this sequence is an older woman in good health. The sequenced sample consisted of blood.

As DNA, the CDR3 is TGTGCCTGGGGTACTCCGAACACTGAAGCTTTCTTT. It is translated as CAWGTPNTEAFF. This chain joins TRBV30 and TRBJ1-1; D ambiguous. The CDR3 is 12 amino acids. The germline V and J ends were trimmed by 5 bases and 1 base, with 8 bases remaining between them. The V gene's germline CDR1 is GTSNPN and CDR2 SVGIG (reference sequence).